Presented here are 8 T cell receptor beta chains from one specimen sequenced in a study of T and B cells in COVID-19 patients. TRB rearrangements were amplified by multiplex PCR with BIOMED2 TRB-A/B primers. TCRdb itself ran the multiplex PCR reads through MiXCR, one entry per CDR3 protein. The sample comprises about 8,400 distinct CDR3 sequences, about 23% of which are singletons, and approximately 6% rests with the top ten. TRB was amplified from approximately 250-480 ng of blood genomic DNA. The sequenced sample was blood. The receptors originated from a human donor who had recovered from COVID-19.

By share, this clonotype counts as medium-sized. CDR3 nucleotide sequence: TGTGCCAGCAGCCCTAGGGGGGAAAAACTGTTTTTT. Its translation is CASSPRGEKLFF. The chain employs TRBV7-9 and TRBJ1-4, with D possibly TRBD1 on 6 matching bases. This CDR3 spans 12 amino acids. Per the germline V gene, CDR1 is SEHNR and CDR2 is FQNEAQ (reference sequence). V shed 5 bases and J shed 8 bases, with 9 bases lying between them.

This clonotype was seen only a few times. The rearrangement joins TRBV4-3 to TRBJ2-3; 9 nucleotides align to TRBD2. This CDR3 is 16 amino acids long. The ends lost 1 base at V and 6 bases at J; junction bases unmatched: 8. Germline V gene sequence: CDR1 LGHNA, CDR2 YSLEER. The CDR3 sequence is CASSQVPAGGSDTQYF. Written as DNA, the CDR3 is TGCGCCAGCAGCCAAGTCCCAGCGGGGGGATCGGATACGCAGTATTTT.

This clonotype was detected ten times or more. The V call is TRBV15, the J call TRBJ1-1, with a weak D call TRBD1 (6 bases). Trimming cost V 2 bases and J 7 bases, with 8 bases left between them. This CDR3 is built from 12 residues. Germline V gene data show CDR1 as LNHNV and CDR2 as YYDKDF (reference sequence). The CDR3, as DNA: TGTGCCACCAGCAGACAGGGGAATGAAGCTTTCTTT. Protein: CATSRQGNEAFF.

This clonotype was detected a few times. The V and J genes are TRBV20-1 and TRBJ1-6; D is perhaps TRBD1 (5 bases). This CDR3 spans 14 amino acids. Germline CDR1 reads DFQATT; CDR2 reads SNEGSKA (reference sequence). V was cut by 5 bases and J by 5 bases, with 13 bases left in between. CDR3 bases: TGCAGTGCTCATGCGCAGGGACATAATTCACCCCTCCACTTT. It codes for CSAHAQGHNSPLHF.

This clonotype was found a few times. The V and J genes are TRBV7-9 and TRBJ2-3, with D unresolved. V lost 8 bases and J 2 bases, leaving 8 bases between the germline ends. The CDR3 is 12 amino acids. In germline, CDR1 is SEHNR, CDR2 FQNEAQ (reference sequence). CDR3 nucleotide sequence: TGTGCCAGCGGGTCCCTCACAGATACGCAGTATTTT. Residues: CASGSLTDTQYF.

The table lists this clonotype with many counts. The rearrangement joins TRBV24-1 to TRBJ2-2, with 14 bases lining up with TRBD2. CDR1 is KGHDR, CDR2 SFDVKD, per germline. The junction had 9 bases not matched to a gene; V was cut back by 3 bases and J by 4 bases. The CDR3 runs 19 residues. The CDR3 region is CATSDPPGTSGRVTGELFF. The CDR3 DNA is TGTGCCACCAGTGATCCTCCCGGGACTAGCGGGAGAGTCACCGGGGAGCTGTTTTTT.

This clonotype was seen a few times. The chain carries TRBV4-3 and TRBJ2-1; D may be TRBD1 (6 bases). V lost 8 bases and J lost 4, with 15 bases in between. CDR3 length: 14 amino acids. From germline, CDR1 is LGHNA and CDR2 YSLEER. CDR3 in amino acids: CASSNRDGYNEQFF. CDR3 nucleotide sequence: TGCGCCAGCTCGAACAGGGACGGATACAATGAGCAGTTCTTC.

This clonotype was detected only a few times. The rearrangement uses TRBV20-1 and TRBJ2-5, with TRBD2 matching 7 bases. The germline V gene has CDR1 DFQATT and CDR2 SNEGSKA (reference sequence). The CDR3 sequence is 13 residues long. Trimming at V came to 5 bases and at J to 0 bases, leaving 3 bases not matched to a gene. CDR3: CSADLADQETQYF. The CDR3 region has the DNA TGCAGTGCTGATCTAGCGGACCAAGAGACCCAGTACTTC.